The present entry profiles one T cell receptor beta chain with its context. This sample is drawn from a study of blood T cell repertoires in COVID-19. Study at large: There were acute and convalescent COVID-19 samples, and they came from the United States, Italy and Spain. PBMCs, B-cell-depleted T cells, or T cells provided the cDNA or gDNA that made up the material.

The table came from immunoSEQ multiplex PCR; TCRdb's copy has only in-frame clones and leaves some out. This sample has 97,000 or so clones, with over 70% found just once. V was pared by 10 bases and J by 4 bases, with 12 bases of the junction left unmatched. CDR1 is SGHAT, CDR2 FQNNGV, per germline. The CDR3 is made up of 15 amino acids. V gene TRBV11-2 combines with J gene TRBJ1-1; 10 bases map to TRBD1. Sequencing used peripheral blood. The clonotype comes from a man in his fifties or sixties with acute or convalescent COVID-19. This CDR3 reads CAIGGTGVSGTEAFF. Here the CDR3 DNA reads TGTGCCATCGGAGGGACAGGGGTAAGTGGCACTGAAGCTTTCTTT.